The 21 T cell receptor beta chains given below trace back to one sample, sequenced in a study of T cell clones after liver transplantation. Sequencing used immunoSEQ multiplex PCR; TCRdb keeps in-frame clones, though not all of them. This sample has tens of thousands of clones; over 70% occur once, and the top ten carry 0.65% to 0.85%. The sequences come from CD4+ T cells from blood, collected 12 months after liver transplant. Receptors were obtained from a human patient who received a liver transplant. Some T cells here may be from the graft donor.

The V and J genes are TRBV18 and TRBJ2-7; perhaps D is TRBD1 or TRBD2 (5 bases each). The CDR3 spans 14 residues. In germline, CDR1 is KGHSH, CDR2 LQKENI. Deletions cut 5 bases from V and 5 bases from J, with 16 bases between. The CDR3: CASSVRDGSNEQYF. The CDR3 nucleotides read TGTGCCAGCTCAGTTCGGGACGGAAGCAACGAGCAGTACTTC.

The V call is TRBV18, the J call TRBJ2-5, with no clear D. This CDR3 has 13 residues. Per germline, CDR1 KGHSH and CDR2 LQKENI. Trimming removed 3 bases from V and 2 bases from J, with 7 bases in between. DNA of the CDR3: TGTGCCAGCTCACCCGGACGGCAAGAGACCCAGTACTTC. Residues: CASSPGRQETQYF. The whole variable domain, filled in from reference TRBV18 and TRBJ2-5, reads NAGVMQNPRHLVRRRGQEARLRCSPMKGHSHVYWYRQLPEEGLKFMVYLQKENIIDESGMPKERFSAEFPKEGPSILRIQQVVRGDSAAYFCASSPGRQETQYFGPGTRLLVL.

The chain is built from TRBV2 and TRBJ2-5; TRBD1 aligns across 12 bases. Germline values: CDR1 SNHLY, CDR2 FYNNEI. This CDR3 has 14 residues. V gave up 3 bases and J gave up 9 bases; unmatched junction bases: 5. CDR3 sequence: CASSEGQGARPQYF. The CDR3 region has the DNA TGTGCCAGCAGTGAGGGACAGGGGGCCCGGCCCCAGTACTTC.

The chain links TRBV5-4 to TRBJ2-1; TRBD2 matches at 7 bases. Germline CDR1 reads SGHNT; CDR2 reads YYREEE (reference sequence). This CDR3 contains 14 residues. V lost 1 base, J lost 9 bases, and 7 bases stayed unmatched. CDR3 nucleotides: TGTGCCAGCAGCTTGCAACTAGCGCGCAGTGAGCAGTTCTTC. Amino acid sequence: CASSLQLARSEQFF.

The chain employs TRBV19 and TRBJ2-3; no definite D call. V lost 1 base and J 1 base, leaving 6 bases between the germline ends. The CDR3 spans 14 residues. Germline V gene data show CDR1 as LNHDA and CDR2 as SQIVND (reference sequence). CDR3 coding DNA: TGTGCCAGTAGTATAGGTATGGGCACAGATACGCAGTATTTT. Amino acid sequence: CASSIGMGTDTQYF.

This clone was picked up a small number of times. V and J are TRBV9 and TRBJ1-5; D gene ambiguous. Germline CDR1 reads SGDLS; CDR2 reads YYNGEE. The CDR3 contains 14 residues. Deletions cut 3 bases from V and 7 bases from J, with 14 bases between. CDR3 nucleotides: TGTGCCAGCAGCGCCACAGCGTGGGAGCAGCCCCAGCATTTT. Translated: CASSATAWEQPQHF.

By share of the sample, this clone is medium-sized. This chain links TRBV11-3 with TRBJ1-2, with D perhaps TRBD1 (6 bases). Per the germline V gene, CDR1 is SGHNT and CDR2 is YENEEA. V dropped 5 bases and J dropped 8 bases, with 21 bases sitting between them. The CDR3 runs to 15 residues. The CDR3 nucleotides are TGTGCCAGCAGCCGGCGGGGGCTACCCGCTGAAGGCTACACCTTC. Translating it yields CASSRRGLPAEGYTF.

J is TRBJ2-1 and V is TRBV7-2, with 10 bases aligning to TRBD2. Germline loops: CDR1 SGHTA, CDR2 FQGNSA. Germline trimming cut 7 bases from V and 9 bases from J; bases unmatched to any gene: 9. This CDR3 has 14 residues. CDR3 sequence (DNA): TGTGCCAGCACCTGGACTAGCGGACTCAGTGAGCAGTTCTTC. Residues: CASTWTSGLSEQFF.

CDR3 sequence: CASSDSGAASTDTQYF. The CDR3 coding sequence is TGTGCCAGCAGTGACTCGGGGGCGGCAAGCACAGATACGCAGTATTTT. The chain links TRBV25-1 to TRBJ2-3; possibly TRBD1 or TRBD2 for D (6 bases each). This CDR3 is built from 16 residues. V was shortened by 3 bases and J by 0 bases, with 13 bases between the two germline ends. CDR1 is MGHDK and CDR2 is SYGVNS in the germline V gene.

The CDR3 nucleotides are TGTGCCAGCATCATCGACTTGTACAATGAGCAGTTCTTC. As protein: CASIIDLYNEQFF. The genes are TRBV6-1 and TRBJ2-1; unclear D gene. V was clipped by 7 bases and J by 4 bases, with 11 bases between them. In germline, CDR1 is MNHNS, CDR2 SASEGT. The CDR3 length is 13 residues.

The table lists this clone with a few counts. This sequence joins TRBV5-1 and TRBJ2-7, with 7 bases aligning to TRBD1. The germline V gene encodes CDR1 SGHRS and CDR2 YFSETQ. The CDR3 is 14 amino acids. Unmatched junction bases numbered 4, after V lost 2 bases and J lost 2 bases. The DNA of the CDR3 is TGCGCCAGCAGCTTTACTACAGGGGCCTACGAGCAGTACTTC. It encodes CASSFTTGAYEQYF. Variable domain in full (rest from reference TRBV5-1 and TRBJ2-7): KAGVTQTPRYLIKTRGQQVTLSCSPISGHRSVSWYQQTPGQGLQFLFEYFSETQRNKGNFPGRFSGRQFSNSRSEMNVSTLELGDSALYLCASSFTTGAYEQYFGPGTRLTVT.

The rearrangement uses TRBV9 and TRBJ2-1; tentatively, D is TRBD2 (6 bases). CDR1 SGDLS and CDR2 YYNGEE come from the germline V gene. V gave up 0 bases and J gave up 6 bases, with 13 bases separating them. This CDR3 has 15 residues. The chain's CDR3 is CASSVEGLTINEQFF. The CDR3 nucleotides read TGTGCCAGCAGCGTAGAGGGACTCACAATCAATGAGCAGTTCTTC.

The rearrangement links TRBV18 to TRBJ1-5; D is unresolved. V was clipped by 5 bases and J by 4 bases, with 6 bases between them. Per the germline V gene, CDR1 is KGHSH and CDR2 is LQKENI. The CDR3 is made up of 12 amino acids. DNA for the CDR3: TGTGCCAGCTCAGATGGGAATCAGCCCCAGCATTTT. Translating it yields CASSDGNQPQHF.

This clone was seen only a few times. The chain recombines TRBV18 with TRBJ1-2; the D gene is possibly TRBD1 (6 bases). V lost 3 bases and J 2 bases, leaving 16 bases between the germline ends. This CDR3 is built from 16 residues. CDR1 is KGHSH and CDR2 is LQKENI in the germline V gene. The CDR3 is CASSPRDTPLNYGYTF. For the CDR3, the DNA is TGTGCCAGCTCACCCCGGGACACCCCTTTGAACTATGGCTACACCTTC.

The chain joins TRBV6-1 to TRBJ2-7; tentatively, D is TRBD1 (6 bases). V lost 4 bases and J 1 base, leaving 17 bases between the germline ends. CDR3 length: 16 residues. Germline V gene lookup returns CDR1 MNHNS and CDR2 SASEGT. The CDR3 DNA is TGTGCCAGCAGTGGGGTCAAACAGGGTTGGTCCTACGAGCAGTACTTC. Residues: CASSGVKQGWSYEQYF.

The J gene is TRBJ2-2, the V gene TRBV21-1; the table names TRBD2, a call not compared with the DNA. TRBV21-1 is a pseudogene segment. This CDR3 region has 19 residues. The CDR3 DNA is TGTGCCAGCACCATAACGGGACTAGCGGGAGGGCCTTACACCGGGGAGCTGTTTTTT. Residues: CASTITGLAGGPYTGELFF.

This clone has only one observation. The chain combines TRBV10-1 with TRBJ2-3; D is unresolved. In germline, CDR1 is WNHNN, CDR2 SYGVQD (reference sequence). Trimming took off 2 bases at V and 8 bases at J, with 8 bases between the two ends. The length of the CDR3 is 12 residues. The CDR3 DNA follows: TGCGCCAGCAGTGAGGGCAAGGCTACGCAGTATTTT. Its protein product is CASSEGKATQYF.

The J gene is TRBJ1-5, the V gene TRBV5-6; D is perhaps TRBD1 (6 bases). This CDR3 has 17 amino acids. Trimming left V 2 bases short and J 1 base short, with 16 bases between. Germline loops: CDR1 SGHDT, CDR2 YYEEEE. In DNA, the CDR3 is TGTGCCAGCAGCTTTTCCTCCAGGGGTGGGAGCAATCAGCCCCAGCATTTT. Residues: CASSFSSRGGSNQPQHF.

This rearrangement joins TRBV12-5 to TRBJ2-3; D is unclear. Trimming stripped 0 bases from V and 4 bases from J, with 2 bases between. The CDR3 has 12 amino acids. Germline loops: CDR1 LGHNT, CDR2 FRNRAP. The DNA of the CDR3 is TGTGCTAGTGGTTTGGTACCAGATACGCAGTATTTT. Encoded protein: CASGLVPDTQYF. Full variable domain (outside the CDR3, taken from reference TRBV12-5 and TRBJ2-3): DARVTQTPRHKVTEMGQEVTMRCQPILGHNTVFWYRQTMMQGLELLAYFRNRAPLDDSGMPKDRFSAEMPDATLATLKIQPSEPRDSAVYFCASGLVPDTQYFGPGTRLTVL.

The rearrangement links TRBV7-2 to TRBJ1-2, with 10 bases lining up with TRBD1. V shed 3 bases, J shed 4 bases, and the junction held 8 bases outside the gene matches. This CDR3 has 16 amino acids. From germline, CDR1 is SGHTA and CDR2 FQGNSA. CDR3 nucleotides: TGTGCCAGCAGCTTTGGGACAGGGGCGGGCATCTATGGCTACACCTTC. It translates to CASSFGTGAGIYGYTF.

The CDR3 DNA reads TGTGCCAGCAGTCCGGGGCGGCAGGGCGGCACCGGGGAGCTGTTTTTT. Protein: CASSPGRQGGTGELFF. The V and J genes are TRBV28 and TRBJ2-2; D tentatively reads TRBD1 or TRBD2 (5 bases each). Germline values: CDR1 MDHEN, CDR2 SYDVKM. The CDR3 extends over 16 amino acids. The V and J ends lost 5 bases and 4 bases respectively, with 17 bases between them.